Each of the 16 T cell receptor beta chains below was sequenced from the same sample in a study of T cell responses to AZD1222 COVID-19 vaccine. Sequenced by immunoSEQ multiplex PCR; TCRdb stores in-frame clones only, minus some. The sample yields more than 120,000 clones, around 83% seen once. The specimen was peripheral blood, collected 28 days after the second AZD1222 dose. All receptors come from an adult who received the AZD1222 COVID-19 vaccine.

This chain joins TRBV7-6 and TRBJ2-5; 7 positions match TRBD1. Germline lookup yields CDR1 SGHVS and CDR2 FNYEAQ. This CDR3 has 17 residues. J was trimmed by 0 bases and V by 4 bases; bases with no gene match: 11. The CDR3 reads CASSSRAPRGYQETQYF. The CDR3 coding sequence is TGTGCCAGCAGCTCGAGAGCCCCCAGGGGGTACCAAGAGACCCAGTACTTC. Full variable domain (rest looked up from reference TRBV7-6 and TRBJ2-5): GAGVSQSPRYKVTKRGQDVALRCDPISGHVSLYWYRQALGQGPEFLTYFNYEAQQDKSGLPNDRFSAERPEGSISTLTIQRTEQRDSAMYRCASSSRAPRGYQETQYFGPGTRLLVL.

This chain uses TRBV6-6 with TRBJ1-2, with 11 bases identical to TRBD1. V lost 4 bases, J lost 6 bases, and 1 base stayed unmatched. CDR3 length equals 13 residues. Germline values: CDR1 MNHNY, CDR2 SVGAGI (reference sequence). The CDR3 here is CASSWDRGDGYTF. CDR3 bases: TGTGCCAGCAGTTGGGACAGGGGGGATGGCTACACCTTC.

The V gene is TRBV28, the J gene TRBJ2-7, with 7 bases matching TRBD2. Germline V gene lookup returns CDR1 MDHEN and CDR2 SYDVKM. This CDR3 is built from 14 residues. With 5 bases clipped from V and 0 bases from J, the junction kept 4 bases outside the gene matches. The CDR3 DNA follows: TGTGCCAGCAGTCCAGCGGGAACCTCCTACGAGCAGTACTTC. Translated, it gives CASSPAGTSYEQYF.

With respect to this clone: In the same sample, other DNA sequences code for this CDR3. This rearrangement joins TRBV18 to TRBJ2-3, with D hard to call. CDR1 KGHSH and CDR2 LQKENI come from the germline V gene. Trimming left V 3 bases short and J 0 bases short, with 4 bases between. The CDR3 length is 13 residues. The CDR3 protein is CASSPGSTDTQYF. Written as DNA, the CDR3 is TGTGCCAGCTCACCCGGTAGCACAGATACGCAGTATTTT.

The J gene is TRBJ1-1, the V gene TRBV11-3, with TRBD1 identical over 8 bases. In germline, CDR1 is SGHNT, CDR2 YENEEA. CDR3 length: 15 residues. V was clipped by 3 bases and J by 4 bases; unmatched bases: 7. The CDR3 DNA is TGTGCCAGCAGCTTCTCCGCAACAGGGGGCACTGAAGCTTTCTTT. It yields the protein CASSFSATGGTEAFF.

V and J are TRBV5-6 and TRBJ1-2, with TRBD1 matching 10 bases. This CDR3 region has 16 residues. The V segment lost 4 bases and the J segment 2 bases; nucleotides outside the gene matches: 8. Germline V gene lookup returns CDR1 SGHDT and CDR2 YYEEEE. Written as DNA, the CDR3 is TGTGCCAGCAGCCGGTGGACAGGGGGGGGAAACTATGGCTACACCTTC. It yields the protein CASSRWTGGGNYGYTF.

This chain connects TRBV28 to TRBJ2-7, with D unclear. The CDR3 spans 11 residues. Germline V gene sequence: CDR1 MDHEN, CDR2 SYDVKM. V was pared by 3 bases and J by 4 bases, with 4 bases between. The CDR3: CASSFRYEQYF. As DNA, the CDR3 is TGTGCCAGCAGTTTTAGGTACGAGCAGTACTTC.

CDR3 DNA sequence: TGTGCCAGCTCACCATTAGGCGGCAGGGGGTCCTACAATGAGCAGTTCTTC. Translation gives CASSPLGGRGSYNEQFF. This chain joins TRBV18 and TRBJ2-1; TRBD1 aligns across 7 bases. After removal of 2 bases from V and 1 base from J, the junction contained 8 bases not matched to a gene. Germline-derived CDR1 and CDR2 are KGHSH and LQKENI. The CDR3 length is 17 residues. Drawing the rest from reference TRBV18 and TRBJ2-1, the complete variable domain is NAGVMQNPRHLVRRRGQEARLRCSPMKGHSHVYWYRQLPEEGLKFMVYLQKENIIDESGMPKERFSAEFPKEGPSILRIQQVVRGDSAAYFCASSPLGGRGSYNEQFFGPGTRLTVL.

V is TRBV3-1 (or the pseudogene TRBV3-2) and J is TRBJ1-5; D gene ambiguous. V gave up 0 bases and J gave up 4 bases, with 4 bases separating them. From germline, CDR1 is LGHDT and CDR2 YNNKEL (reference sequence). This CDR3 comprises 13 residues. CDR3: CASSQDWNQPQHF. The DNA for the CDR3 is TGTGCCAGCAGCCAAGATTGGAATCAGCCCCAGCATTTT.

The V and J genes are TRBV3-1 (or the pseudogene TRBV3-2) and TRBJ1-5; 9 nucleotides align to TRBD1. V trimming: 4 bases; J trimming: 4 bases; junction bases outside the gene matches: 5. The CDR3 sequence is 15 residues long. Germline V lookup: CDR1 LGHDT, CDR2 YNNKEL (reference sequence). The CDR3 bases are TGTGCCAGCAGCCCGGGACAGGGACGTAATCAGCCCCAGCATTTT. Amino acid sequence: CASSPGQGRNQPQHF.

The rearrangement links TRBV7-2 to TRBJ1-2; possibly TRBD1 for D (5 bases). Germline CDR1 reads SGHTA; CDR2 reads FQGNSA. The V and J ends lost 5 bases and 4 bases respectively, with 11 bases between them. The CDR3 totals 13 residues. CDR3 in amino acids: CASSDGAAYGYTF. CDR3 DNA sequence: TGTGCCAGCAGCGATGGGGCCGCCTATGGCTACACCTTC.

The CDR3 nucleotides read TGTGCCAGCACGGACATTACCCTAGCCAAAAACATTCAGTACTTC. It codes for CASTDITLAKNIQYF. This chain connects TRBV6-5 to TRBJ2-4, with D tentatively TRBD1 (5 bases). Trimming removed 7 bases at V and 0 bases at J, with 13 bases between. This CDR3 is 15 amino acids long. Germline assignment: CDR1 MNHEY and CDR2 SVGAGI.

The chain is built from TRBV11-3 and TRBJ2-1, with TRBD1 as a possible D gene (6 bases). The CDR3 runs to 16 residues. The V gene's germline CDR1 is SGHNT and CDR2 YENEEA. Trimming cost V 1 base and J 4 bases, with 14 bases left between them. CDR3 sequence (DNA): TGTGCCAGCAGCTTAGCAAGGGGGTTTGGATACAATGAGCAGTTCTTC. It translates to CASSLARGFGYNEQFF.

A single count supports this clone. The rearrangement uses TRBV28 and TRBJ1-2; tentatively, D is TRBD1 (6 bases). The germline V and J ends were trimmed by 7 bases and 8 bases, with 17 bases remaining between them. From germline, CDR1 is MDHEN and CDR2 SYDVKM. The CDR3 contains 13 residues. The CDR3 is CASTLGGGEGYTF. As DNA, the CDR3 is TGTGCCAGCACCCTGGGGGGGGGCGAAGGCTACACCTTC.

This clone was observed a single time. The V and J genes are TRBV27 and TRBJ2-7; D not resolved. The CDR3 loop spans 14 amino acids. Between the trimmed V and J ends, which lost 2 bases and 3 bases, there was a span of 11 bases. Germline CDR1 MNHEY, CDR2 SMNVEV (reference sequence). CDR3: CASSLNSQVYEQYF. The CDR3 DNA reads as TGTGCCAGCAGTTTAAACAGTCAGGTCTACGAGCAGTACTTC.

V usage is TRBV6-1 and J usage is TRBJ1-6, with a weak D call TRBD1 (5 bases). Germline CDR1 reads MNHNS; CDR2 reads SASEGT. V dropped 3 bases and J dropped 7 bases, with 7 bases sitting between them. CDR3 length equals 13 residues. The CDR3 DNA reads as TGTGCCAGCAGTGAGGGGGGGAATTCACCCCTCCACTTT. Amino acid sequence: CASSEGGNSPLHF.